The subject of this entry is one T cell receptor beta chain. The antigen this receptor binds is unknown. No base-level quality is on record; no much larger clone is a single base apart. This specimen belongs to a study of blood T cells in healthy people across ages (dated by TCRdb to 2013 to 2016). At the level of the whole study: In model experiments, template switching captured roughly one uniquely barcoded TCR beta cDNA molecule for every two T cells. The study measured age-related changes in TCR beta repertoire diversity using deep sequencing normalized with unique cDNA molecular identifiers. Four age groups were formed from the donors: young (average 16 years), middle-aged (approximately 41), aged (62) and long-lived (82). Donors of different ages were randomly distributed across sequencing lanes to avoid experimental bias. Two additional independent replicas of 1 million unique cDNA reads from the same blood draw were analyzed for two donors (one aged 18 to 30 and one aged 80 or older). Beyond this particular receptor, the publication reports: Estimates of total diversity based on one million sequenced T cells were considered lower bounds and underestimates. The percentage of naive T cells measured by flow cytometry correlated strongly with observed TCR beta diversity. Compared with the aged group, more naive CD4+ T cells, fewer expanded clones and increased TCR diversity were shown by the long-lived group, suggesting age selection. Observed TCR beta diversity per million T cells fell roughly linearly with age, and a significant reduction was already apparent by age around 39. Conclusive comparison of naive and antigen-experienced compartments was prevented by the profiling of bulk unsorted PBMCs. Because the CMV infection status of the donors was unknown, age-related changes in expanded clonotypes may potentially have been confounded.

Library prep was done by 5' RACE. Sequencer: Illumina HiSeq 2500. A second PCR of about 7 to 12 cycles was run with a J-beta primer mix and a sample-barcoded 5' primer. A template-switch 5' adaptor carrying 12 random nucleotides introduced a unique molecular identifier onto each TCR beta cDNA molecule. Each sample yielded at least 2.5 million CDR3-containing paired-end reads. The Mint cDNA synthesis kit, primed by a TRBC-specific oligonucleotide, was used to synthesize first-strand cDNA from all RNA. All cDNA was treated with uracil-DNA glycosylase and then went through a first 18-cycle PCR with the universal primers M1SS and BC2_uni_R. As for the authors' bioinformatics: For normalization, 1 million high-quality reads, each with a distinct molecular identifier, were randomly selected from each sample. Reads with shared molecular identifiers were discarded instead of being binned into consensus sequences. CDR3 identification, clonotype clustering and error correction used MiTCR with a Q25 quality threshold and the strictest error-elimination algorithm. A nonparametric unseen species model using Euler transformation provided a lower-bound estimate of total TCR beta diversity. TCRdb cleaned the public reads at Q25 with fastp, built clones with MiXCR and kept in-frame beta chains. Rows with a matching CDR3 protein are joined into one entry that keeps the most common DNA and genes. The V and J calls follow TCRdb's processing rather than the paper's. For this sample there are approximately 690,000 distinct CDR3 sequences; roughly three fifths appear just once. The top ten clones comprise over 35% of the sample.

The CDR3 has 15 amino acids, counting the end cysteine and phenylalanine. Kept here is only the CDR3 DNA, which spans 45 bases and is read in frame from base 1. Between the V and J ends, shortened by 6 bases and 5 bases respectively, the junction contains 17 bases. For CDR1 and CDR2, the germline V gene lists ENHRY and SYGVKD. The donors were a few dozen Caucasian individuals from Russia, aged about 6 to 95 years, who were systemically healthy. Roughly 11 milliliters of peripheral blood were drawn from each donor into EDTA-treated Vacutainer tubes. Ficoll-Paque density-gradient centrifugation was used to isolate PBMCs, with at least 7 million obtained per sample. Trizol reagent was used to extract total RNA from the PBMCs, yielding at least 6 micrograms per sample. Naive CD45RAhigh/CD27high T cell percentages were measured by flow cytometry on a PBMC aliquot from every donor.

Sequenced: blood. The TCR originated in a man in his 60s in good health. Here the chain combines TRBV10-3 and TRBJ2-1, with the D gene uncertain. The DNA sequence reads TGTGCCATCAGCCACCAGACGGAACCAAACAATGAGCAGTTCTTC. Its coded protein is CAISHQTEPNNEQFF.